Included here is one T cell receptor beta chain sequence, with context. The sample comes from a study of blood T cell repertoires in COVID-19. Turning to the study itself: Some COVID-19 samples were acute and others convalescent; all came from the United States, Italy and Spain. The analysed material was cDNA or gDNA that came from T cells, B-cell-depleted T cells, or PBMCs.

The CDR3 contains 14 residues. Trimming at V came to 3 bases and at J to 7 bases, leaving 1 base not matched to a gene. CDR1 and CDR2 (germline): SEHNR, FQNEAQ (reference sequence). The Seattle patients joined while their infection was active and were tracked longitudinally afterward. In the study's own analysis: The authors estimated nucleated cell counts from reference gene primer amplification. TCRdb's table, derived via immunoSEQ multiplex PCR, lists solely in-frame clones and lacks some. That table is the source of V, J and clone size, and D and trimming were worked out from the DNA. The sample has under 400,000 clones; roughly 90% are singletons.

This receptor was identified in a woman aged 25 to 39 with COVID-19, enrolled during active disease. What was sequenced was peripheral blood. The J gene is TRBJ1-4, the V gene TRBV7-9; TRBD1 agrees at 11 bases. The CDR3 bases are TGTGCCAGCAGCTTGGGGACAGGGGGTGAAAAACTGTTTTTT. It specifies CASSLGTGGEKLFF. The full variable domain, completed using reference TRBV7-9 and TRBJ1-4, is DTGVSQNPRHKITKRGQNVTFRCDPISEHNRLYWYRQTLGQGPEFLTYFQNEAQLEKSRLLSDRFSAERPKGSFSTLEIQRTEQGDSAMYLCASSLGTGGEKLFFGSGTQLSVL.